This is a list of T cell receptor beta chains from one sample in a study of cytomegalovirus exposure and HLA in healthy donors. Repertoires were generated with immunoSEQ multiplex PCR, while TCRdb's copy carries only in-frame clones and drops some. This sample carries around 150,000 clones, approximately 82% of them seen once, and the ten largest clones take 7.7%. Sequencing was done on a sample of PBMCs. Every receptor here comes from a woman aged 40-49 years in good health and CMV-seropositive. Both conserved end residues are trimmed from each CDR3. Each record gives: J gene, V gene, CDR3 protein.

TRBJ1-1 | TRBV6-6 | ASSLSSGSIAF
TRBJ2-1 | TRBV7-9 | ASSFWGGSEQF
TRBJ1-6 | TRBV4-3 | ASSPDAGMDYNSPLH
TRBJ2-3 | TRBV10-2 | ASSERETDTQY
TRBJ2-7 | TRBV28 | ASSIRTSGRGSYEQY
TRBJ2-1 | TRBV7-3 | ASSSGTSGFNEQF
TRBJ2-7 | TRBV28 | ASRGNRGRSEQY
TRBJ1-2 | TRBV2 | ASSGARTGGGGYT
TRBJ2-7 | TRBV10-3 | AINRPGQGAEQY
TRBJ2-7 | TRBV19 | ASRPSGQRNSYEQY
TRBJ2-6 | TRBV7-3 | ASSTGVVGANVLT
TRBJ1-4 | TRBV28 | ASSPGQNSNEKLF
TRBJ1-1 | TRBV11-1 | ASRTQLRNTEAF
TRBJ1-6 | TRBV25-1 | ASSERDRDNSPLH
TRBJ1-1 | TRBV5-1 | ASTAWGVNTEAF
. | TRBV4-3 | ASFWVNWDYEQY
TRBJ1-1 | TRBV28 | ASSRSGTGAF
TRBJ2-1 | TRBV6-4 | ASHPAGGDYNEQF
TRBJ1-1 | TRBV29-1 | SVLRGNTEAF
TRBJ1-1 | TRBV27 | ASSSETGMNTEAF
TRBJ2-1 | TRBV9 | ASSLTSGIGNEQF
TRBJ2-6 | TRBV29-1 | SVEVRGSSGANVLT
TRBJ2-1 | TRBV28 | ASSSRGRPYNEQF
TRBJ1-2 | TRBV30 | AWSRRTLSGLYGYT
TRBJ2-4 | TRBV28 | ASSEQGTNIQY
TRBJ2-2 | TRBV11-2 | ASSPSAQRELAGELF
TRBJ2-7 | TRBV5-1 | ASSLVAGFSYEQY
TRBJ2-6 | TRBV5-1 | ASSLVPASDPSGANVLT
TRBJ2-7 | TRBV14 | ASSQDGNSGREQY
TRBJ2-3 | TRBV7-9 | ASSLESSTDTQY
TRBJ2-3 | TRBV4-3 | ASSQDLYPGGSTLGDTQY
TRBJ1-4 | TRBV11-2 | ASSLRTGSEKLF
TRBJ1-2 | TRBV4-1 | ASSQDYGVQRDYGYT
TRBJ2-1 | TRBV4-1 | ASSQGSEGAYNEQF
TRBJ2-7 | TRBV19 | ASSSPGLADEQY
TRBJ1-6 | TRBV2 | ASSEEAPRGTPLH
TRBJ1-4 | TRBV25-1 | ASSDSGREKLF
TRBJ1-1 | TRBV19 | ASRGPSRNTEAF
TRBJ2-7 | TRBV30 | AWEPAGQGLPEQY
TRBJ2-3 | TRBV7-2 | ASSLDRDREEY
TRBJ2-5 | TRBV7-2 | ASSRGGPVETQY
TRBJ2-2 | TRBV4-2 | ASSVSGNTGELF
TRBJ2-1 | TRBV6-5 | ASSHDRGQLNEQF
TRBJ2-7 | TRBV4-1 | ASSQVVSGREREQY
TRBJ2-6 | TRBV25-1 | ASSEVRGSGANVLT
TRBJ1-3 | TRBV14 | ASSQNPALASGNTIY